These 18 T cell receptor beta chains originate from one sample sequenced in a study of graft-versus-host responses after intestinal transplantation. Some clones are missing from TCRdb's copy, which holds only in-frame ones; the method was immunoSEQ multiplex PCR. Among about 24,000 clones, 70% to 90% were seen once, and the ten largest hold 0.96%. The input for sequencing was PBMCs, taken just over 450 days after intestinal transplant. These receptors originate from a human patient who received an intestinal transplant, so some T cells may come from the graft donor.

The V and J genes are TRBV6-5 and TRBJ2-3; D gene ambiguous. The V gene's germline CDR1 is MNHEY and CDR2 SVGAGI. The CDR3 loop spans 12 amino acids. The germline V and J ends were trimmed by 6 bases and 2 bases, with 6 bases remaining between them. CDR3 nucleotides: TGTGCCAGCAGGGGGTACACAGATACGCAGTATTTT. It encodes CASRGYTDTQYF.

J is TRBJ2-7 and V is TRBV6-1, with D perhaps assigned TRBD1 or TRBD2 (5 bases each). The CDR3 length is 16 residues. V shed 3 bases and J shed 4 bases, with 19 bases lying between them. Germline lookup yields CDR1 MNHNS and CDR2 SASEGT. This CDR3 is CASSDRDPNSPYEQYF. The CDR3 DNA reads as TGTGCCAGCAGTGACCGGGACCCGAACAGCCCTTACGAGCAGTACTTC.

CDR3 nucleotides: TGTGCCAGCAGCGTAACGGCAGGGAAGCCGAAGAAATCAGATACGCAGTATTTT. It encodes CASSVTAGKPKKSDTQYF. V usage is TRBV9 and J usage is TRBJ2-3; D might be TRBD1 (5 bases). Germline values: CDR1 SGDLS, CDR2 YYNGEE. V was clipped by 1 base and J by 4 bases, with 22 bases between them. The CDR3 spans 18 residues.

J is TRBJ2-1 and V is TRBV13; D call uncertain. Trimming left V 0 bases short and J 9 bases short, with 3 bases between. This CDR3 is built from 11 residues. The V gene's germline CDR1 is PRHDT and CDR2 FYEKMQ (reference sequence). The CDR3 here is CASSLGGEQFF. The CDR3 DNA reads as TGTGCCAGCAGCTTAGGTGGTGAGCAGTTCTTC. The entire variable domain, with the rest obtained from reference TRBV13 and TRBJ2-1, is as follows: AAGVIQSPRHLIKEKRETATLKCYPIPRHDTVYWYQQGPGQDPQFLISFYEKMQSDKGSIPDRFSAQQFSDYHSELNMSSLELGDSALYFCASSLGGEQFFGPGTRLTVL.

The chain uses TRBV4-1 and TRBJ2-3; 9 bases map to TRBD1. The germline V gene has CDR1 MGHRA and CDR2 YSYEKL. The CDR3 is 18 residues long. The ends lost 1 base at V and 3 bases at J; junction bases unmatched: 11. CDR3 region: CASSQGPDRGAATDTQYF. The CDR3 DNA is TGCGCCAGCAGCCAAGGACCCGACAGGGGGGCCGCAACAGATACGCAGTATTTT.

J is TRBJ2-5 and V is TRBV9; TRBD1 agrees at 7 bases. The ends lost 0 bases at V and 5 bases at J; junction bases unmatched: 10. The germline gives CDR1 SGDLS, CDR2 YYNGEE. This CDR3 region has 16 residues. CDR3 protein: CASSVGPGTDRETQYF. CDR3 nucleotides: TGTGCCAGCAGCGTAGGTCCCGGGACAGATCGTGAGACCCAGTACTTC.

The chain employs TRBV27 and TRBJ2-7; D is unresolved. There are 13 residues in the CDR3. V gave up 6 bases and J gave up 3 bases, with 12 bases separating them. The germline gives CDR1 MNHEY, CDR2 SMNVEV (reference sequence). CDR3: CASSSTSRYEQYF. The DNA of the CDR3 is TGTGCCAGCAGCTCCACCTCACGCTACGAGCAGTACTTC.

The V and J genes are TRBV6-5 and TRBJ1-1; a weak D match, TRBD1 (5 bases). Germline-derived CDR1 and CDR2 are MNHEY and SVGAGI. Trimming shortened V by 5 bases and J by 1 base, and 14 bases separated the two germline ends. The CDR3 covers 15 residues. CDR3 bases: TGTGCCAGCAGTCCGTGGAACAGGCGGAACACTGAAGCTTTCTTT. Translated, it gives CASSPWNRRNTEAFF.

This sequence joins TRBV9 and TRBJ2-1; D is unclear. The CDR3 is 12 residues long. V lost 2 bases, J lost 8 bases, and 8 bases lay in between. Per germline, CDR1 SGDLS and CDR2 YYNGEE. The CDR3: CASSVTVDEQFF. The DNA of the CDR3 is TGTGCCAGCAGCGTCACAGTTGATGAGCAGTTCTTC.

J is TRBJ2-3 and V is TRBV28; 7 bases agree with TRBD2. V was pared by 1 base and J by 0 bases, with 4 bases of the junction left unmatched. Per the germline V gene, CDR1 is MDHEN and CDR2 is SYDVKM. This CDR3 has 16 amino acids. CDR3 sequence (DNA): TGTGCCAGCAGTTTATCAAGCGGGGTCAGCACAGATACGCAGTATTTT. Translation: CASSLSSGVSTDTQYF.

This clone was counted a single time. The V call is TRBV9, the J call TRBJ1-1; D not resolved. CDR1 SGDLS and CDR2 YYNGEE come from the germline V gene. V lost 0 bases and J lost 8, with 11 bases in between. CDR3 length: 13 amino acids. CDR3 loop: CASSVVGGREAFF. CDR3 coding DNA: TGTGCCAGCAGCGTAGTAGGAGGGCGAGAAGCTTTCTTT.

The chain joins TRBV18 to TRBJ2-1; TRBD2 matches at 11 bases. This CDR3 region has 15 residues. The junction had 3 bases not matched to a gene; V was cut back by 1 base and J by 7 bases. Looked up from germline, CDR1 is KGHSH and CDR2 is LQKENI. The CDR3: CASSPLAGGPNEQFF. The CDR3 coding sequence is TGTGCCAGCTCACCACTAGCGGGAGGGCCGAATGAGCAGTTCTTC.

The V call is TRBV19, the J call TRBJ2-7; a possible D gene is TRBD1 (5 bases). The germline V gene encodes CDR1 LNHDA and CDR2 SQIVND (reference sequence). This CDR3 has 13 amino acids. Trimming removed 3 bases at V and 6 bases at J, with 12 bases between. CDR3 region: CASSIQGTREQYF. CDR3 nucleotide sequence: TGTGCCAGTAGTATTCAGGGAACCCGCGAGCAGTACTTC.

The chain recombines TRBV28 with TRBJ1-4; 7 nucleotides match TRBD1. With 5 bases clipped from V and 6 bases from J, the junction kept 6 bases outside the gene matches. The CDR3 contains 14 residues. Germline V CDR1 and CDR2: MDHEN, SYDVKM. The CDR3 region has the DNA TGTGCCAGCAGTGGGGGACAGAGACATGAAAAACTGTTTTTT. Its translation is CASSGGQRHEKLFF.

The chain employs TRBV7-3 and TRBJ2-1, with D uncertain. CDR1 and CDR2 (germline): SGHTA, FQGTGA. Trimming left V 1 base short and J 7 bases short, with 8 bases between. The length of the CDR3 is 13 residues. CDR3 in amino acids: CASSLIPQNEQFF. CDR3 coding DNA: TGTGCCAGCAGCTTAATCCCCCAAAATGAGCAGTTCTTC.

This clone was detected once. The V gene is TRBV28, the J gene TRBJ2-1; D is unresolved. From germline, CDR1 is MDHEN and CDR2 SYDVKM. The CDR3 is 11 amino acids. The V end was cut by 10 bases, the J end by 4 bases, with 8 bases between. The CDR3 sequence: CAIGRYNEQFF. In DNA, the CDR3 is TGTGCCATCGGACGATACAATGAGCAGTTCTTC.

The gene calls are TRBV5-6 and TRBJ1-3; D perhaps matches TRBD1 (5 bases). The CDR3 length is 18 residues. Trimming stripped 4 bases from V and 0 bases from J, with 20 bases between. The germline gives CDR1 SGHDT, CDR2 YYEEEE. For the CDR3, the DNA is TGTGCCAGCAGCCCGGCACAAAGGGGCCCCGACTCTGGAAACACCATATATTTT. Its protein product is CASSPAQRGPDSGNTIYF.

The gene calls are TRBV7-9 and TRBJ1-4; D might be TRBD1 (6 bases). V lost 1 base and J lost 7, with 13 bases in between. Germline CDR1 is SEHNR and CDR2 is FQNEAQ (reference sequence). This CDR3 contains 15 residues. CDR3: CASSLDGGLVEKLFF. CDR3 nucleotides: TGTGCCAGCAGCTTAGACGGGGGGCTGGTTGAAAAACTGTTTTTT.